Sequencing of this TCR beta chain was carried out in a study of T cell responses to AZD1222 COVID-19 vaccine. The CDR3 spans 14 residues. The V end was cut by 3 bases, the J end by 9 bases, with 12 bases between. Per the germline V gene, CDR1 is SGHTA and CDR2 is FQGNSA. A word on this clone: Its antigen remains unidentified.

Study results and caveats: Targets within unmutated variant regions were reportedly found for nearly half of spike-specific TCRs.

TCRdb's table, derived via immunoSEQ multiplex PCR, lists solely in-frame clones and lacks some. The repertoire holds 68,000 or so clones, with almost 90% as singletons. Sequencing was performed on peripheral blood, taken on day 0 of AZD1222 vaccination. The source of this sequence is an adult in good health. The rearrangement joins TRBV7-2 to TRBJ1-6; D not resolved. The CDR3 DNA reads TGTGCCAGCAGCTTCGGAACAAATGGTTCACCCCTCCACTTT. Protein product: CASSFGTNGSPLHF.